A selection of T cell receptor beta chains follows, all from one sample in a study of human T cells and chemical hapten exposure. TCRdb used MiXCR to reprocess the RACE reads, holding one entry per CDR3 protein. The table shows 99,000 or so distinct CDR3 sequences, with 30% to 35% occurring only once. This specimen consisted of whole blood, obtained in connection with sensitization to the hapten diphenylcyclopropenone (DPC). All receptors come from a man aged 40-50 years with alopecia areata. Some clones in this sample may be carry-over from other donors' samples. The CDR3 runs from the conserved cysteine through the conserved F or W. The order of the fields is CDR3 protein, CDR3 DNA, D gene, V gene, J gene, clone size. The D gene is left open where the match is weak. A clone size is listed for some rows: how often the clone was seen (once, few, many), or a class if it is expanded.

CASSLVAAGADTQYF,TGTGCCAGCAGCTTAGTGGCGGCGGGGGCAGATACGCAGTATTTT,TRBD2,TRBV7-9,TRBJ2-3,NA
CASSVAGQSYNEQFF,TGTGCCAGCAGCGTAGCGGGGCAGTCCTACAATGAGCAGTTCTTC,NA,TRBV9,TRBJ2-1,NA
CASSLFTDPYSNQPQHF,TGTGCCAGCAGCTTATTCACAGACCCTTATAGCAATCAGCCCCAGCATTTT,NA,TRBV7-8,TRBJ1-5,NA
CASSFQGTYQETQYF,TGCGCCAGCAGCTTCCAGGGGACGTACCAAGAGACCCAGTACTTC,NA,TRBV5-1,TRBJ2-5,once
CASSLNTGAYEQYF,TGTGCCAGCAGCTTAAATACAGGGGCCTACGAGCAGTACTTC,TRBD1,TRBV7-8,TRBJ2-7,few
CASSPPLEGGSTDTQYF,TGCGCCAGCAGCCCACCCCTAGAGGGGGGTAGCACAGATACGCAGTATTTT,NA,TRBV5-1,TRBJ2-3,once
CSVEGGPGGDIQYF,TGCAGCGTTGAAGGAGGACCCGGAGGGGACATTCAGTACTTC,NA,TRBV29-1,TRBJ2-4,few
CASGLWLGGPSDEQFF,TGTGCTAGTGGTTTGTGGCTGGGAGGGCCCTCGGATGAGCAGTTCTTC,TRBD2,TRBV12-5,TRBJ2-1,NA
CASSSQTDTEAFF,TGTGCCAGCAGCTCTCAGACAGACACTGAAGCTTTCTTT,NA,TRBV7-9,TRBJ1-1,once
CASPMLAGTSTDTQYF,TGTGCCAGTCCGATGCTAGCGGGAACTAGCACAGATACGCAGTATTTT,TRBD2,TRBV14,TRBJ2-3,few
CATSGSLDNEQFF,TGTGCCACCTCGGGGTCCCTCGACAATGAGCAGTTCTTC,NA,TRBV12-3/TRBV12-4,TRBJ2-1,NA
CASSSPGTGNTEAFF,TGTGCCAGCAGTTCACCAGGGACAGGGAACACTGAAGCTTTCTTT,TRBD1,TRBV28,TRBJ1-1,NA
CASSYSRTGGRQETQYF,TGTGCCAGCAGTTACTCTCGGACAGGGGGAAGGCAAGAGACCCAGTACTTC,TRBD1,TRBV6-2/TRBV6-3,TRBJ2-5,NA
CASSLSASGSINEQFF,TGTGCCAGCAGTTTATCGGCTAGCGGGAGCATCAATGAGCAGTTCTTC,TRBD2,TRBV28,TRBJ2-1,NA
CASSFGGRAPYEQYF,TGTGCCAGCAGTTTTGGCGGGAGGGCTCCCTACGAGCAGTACTTC,TRBD2,TRBV28,TRBJ2-7,few
CSATGQGSGANVLTF,TGCAGCGCAACGGGACAGGGCTCTGGGGCCAACGTCCTGACTTTC,TRBD1,TRBV29-1,TRBJ2-6,few
CASSLGQGVIDTQYF,TGTGCCAGCAGCTTGGGACAGGGGGTGATAGATACGCAGTATTTT,TRBD1,TRBV5-4,TRBJ2-3,NA
CASGGSACTDTQYF,TGCGCCAGTGGGGGGTCAGCCTGCACAGATACGCAGTATTTT,NA,TRBV10-1,TRBJ2-3,NA
CASSLTEQGYEQYF,TGTGCCAGCAGCTTAACAGAACAGGGTTACGAGCAGTACTTC,NA,TRBV7-9,TRBJ2-7,NA
CASSFTEGSGANVLTF,TGTGCCAGCAGTTTCACGGAGGGGTCGGGGGCCAACGTCCTGACTTTC,NA,TRBV6-5,TRBJ2-6,NA
CASRIAAEQFF,TGTGCCAGCAGGATAGCTGCTGAGCAGTTCTTC,NA,TRBV6-2/TRBV6-3,TRBJ2-1,few
CSVEERDRVRTQYF,TGCAGCGTTGAGGAAAGGGATAGAGTGAGGACCCAGTACTTC,NA,TRBV29-1,TRBJ2-5,NA
CASSRQNSNQPQHF,TGTGCCAGCAGCCGACAAAATAGCAATCAGCCCCAGCATTTT,NA,TRBV7-2,TRBJ1-5,few
CASSLLTPPLF,TGTGCCAGCAGCTTACTGACGCCCCCCCTCTTC,NA,TRBV11-2,TRBJ2-1,few
CASSPETLRDKGFF,TGTGCCAGCAGCCCTGAAACCCTGCGGGACAAGGGGTTCTTC,NA,TRBV11-1,TRBJ2-1,NA
CATSDLEGELFF,TGTGCCACCAGTGATTTAGAGGGGGAGCTGTTTTTT,NA,TRBV24-1,TRBJ2-2,few
CASSRVPGGSEQFF,TGTGCCAGCAGCCGAGTTCCGGGAGGAAGTGAGCAGTTCTTC,TRBD2,TRBV7-6,TRBJ2-1,NA
CASSLGLTGNTEAFF,TGTGCCAGCAGCTTAGGTCTGACAGGCAACACTGAAGCTTTCTTT,NA,TRBV7-2,TRBJ1-1,NA
CAISEARSRGADSPLHF,TGTGCCATCAGTGAGGCCCGTTCGCGGGGCGCGGATTCACCCCTCCACTTT,NA,TRBV10-3,TRBJ1-6,NA
CATYHQGYGYTF,TGTGCCACCTACCATCAAGGGTATGGCTACACCTTC,NA,TRBV6-6,TRBJ1-2,NA
CSANRPAEAFF,TGCAGTGCTAACCGCCCGGCTGAAGCTTTCTTT,NA,TRBV20-1,TRBJ1-1,NA
CSASLVAVGEQFF,TGCAGTGCTAGTTTGGTGGCGGTAGGGGAGCAGTTCTTC,NA,TRBV20-1,TRBJ2-1,NA
CSARTGGDYGYTF,TGCAGTGCCCGGACAGGGGGCGACTATGGCTACACCTTC,TRBD1,TRBV20-1,TRBJ1-2,NA
CASSQVGGRGQETQYF,TGTGCCAGCAGCCAAGTCGGGGGGCGAGGGCAAGAGACCCAGTACTTC,NA,TRBV14,TRBJ2-5,NA
CASSPGISSRNEQFF,TGTGCCAGCAGCCCCGGGATCTCCTCCAGGAATGAGCAGTTCTTC,NA,TRBV11-2,TRBJ2-1,NA
CSALEQTRNQPQHF,TGCAGTGCCCTTGAACAGACCCGCAATCAGCCCCAGCATTTT,NA,TRBV20-1,TRBJ1-5,NA
CASSQDLLAGAITGELFF,TGCGCCAGCAGCCAAGATTTGCTAGCGGGAGCCATCACCGGGGAGCTGTTTTTT,TRBD2,TRBV4-3,TRBJ2-2,NA
CASSAGGAGLNNEQFF,TGTGCCAGCAGCGCGGGGGGTGCGGGACTGAACAATGAGCAGTTCTTC,TRBD2,TRBV9,TRBJ2-1,few
CASSRTGQGNIQYF,TGTGCCAGCAGCCGAACCGGACAGGGAAACATTCAGTACTTC,TRBD1,TRBV6-5,TRBJ2-4,NA
CASSREDRAGQPQHF,TGCGCCAGCAGCCGGGAGGACAGGGCGGGACAGCCCCAGCATTTT,TRBD1,TRBV4-1,TRBJ1-5,NA
CASTSLRPPKDTEAFF,TGTGCCAGCACGTCCCTCCGACCCCCTAAGGACACTGAAGCTTTCTTT,NA,TRBV6-2/TRBV6-3,TRBJ1-1,NA
CASSHPGRANIQYF,TGCGCCAGCAGCCATCCGGGCAGGGCTAACATTCAGTACTTC,NA,TRBV4-1,TRBJ2-4,few
CASSAATSGSPNTGELFF,TGTGCCAGCAGTGCCGCGACTAGCGGGAGTCCGAACACCGGGGAGCTGTTTTTT,TRBD2,TRBV6-1,TRBJ2-2,NA
CASSLDWVAGLSTYNEQFF,TGTGCCAGCAGCTTAGATTGGGTAGCCGGACTCTCAACCTACAATGAGCAGTTCTTC,NA,TRBV28,TRBJ2-1,few
CASSGRTGAETQYF,TGTGCCAGCAGCGGAAGGACAGGGGCAGAGACCCAGTACTTC,TRBD1,TRBV7-8,TRBJ2-5,few
CASSLLGNEPYEAFF,TGTGCCAGCAGTTTACTAGGGAACGAGCCTTATGAAGCTTTCTTT,NA,TRBV28,TRBJ1-1,few
CASSQVIADTQYF,TGCGCCAGCAGCCAAGTAATAGCAGATACGCAGTATTTT,NA,TRBV4-1,TRBJ2-3,NA
CASSPRKSSYNEQFF,TGTGCCAGCAGCCCCAGGAAGAGCTCCTACAATGAGCAGTTCTTC,NA,TRBV12-3/TRBV12-4,TRBJ2-1,NA
CATSDFFNEQFF,TGTGCCACCAGTGATTTTTTCAATGAGCAGTTCTTC,NA,TRBV24-1,TRBJ2-1,NA
CASSSSGRAAEQFF,TGTGCCAGCAGTTCCAGCGGGAGGGCGGCTGAGCAGTTCTTC,TRBD2,TRBV12-3/TRBV12-4,TRBJ2-1,NA
CASSLAPGFPPSTDTQYF,TGTGCCAGCAGCTTAGCACCGGGCTTTCCGCCTAGCACAGATACGCAGTATTTT,NA,TRBV11-1,TRBJ2-3,few
CASSQVPGNTIYF,TGTGCCAGCAGCCAAGTTCCTGGAAACACCATATATTTT,NA,TRBV3-1,TRBJ1-3,few
CASGLVRPNPKAQYF,TGTGCTAGTGGTTTGGTACGGCCCAACCCCAAGGCGCAGTATTTT,NA,TRBV12-5,TRBJ2-3,few
CAISIGTSHNEQFF,TGTGCCATCAGTATCGGGACTAGCCACAATGAGCAGTTCTTC,TRBD2,TRBV10-3,TRBJ2-1,many
CAITSGTANTEAFF,TGTGCCATCACGTCCGGGACGGCGAACACTGAAGCTTTCTTT,NA,TRBV12-3/TRBV12-4,TRBJ1-1,NA
CASSYAGNTIYF,TGTGCCAGCAGTTATGCCGGAAACACCATATATTTT,NA,TRBV6-2/TRBV6-3,TRBJ1-3,NA
CSAKTEYSNQPQHF,TGCAGTGCAAAGACAGAGTATAGCAATCAGCCCCAGCATTTT,NA,TRBV20-1,TRBJ1-5,NA
CSAPLAGARDEQYF,TGCAGTGCACCTCTAGCGGGAGCCCGGGACGAGCAGTACTTC,TRBD2,TRBV20-1,TRBJ2-7,few
CASSPQPGGGFVKNIQYF,TGTGCCAGCAGTCCCCAACCAGGGGGCGGTTTTGTCAAAAACATTCAGTACTTC,TRBD1,TRBV27,TRBJ2-4,NA